What follows are 16 T cell receptor beta chains derived from one specimen sequenced in a study of cytomegalovirus exposure and HLA in healthy donors. The PCR made use of 60 Vbeta and 13 Jbeta primers. The assay was immunoSEQ multiplex PCR, and TCRdb's table has in-frame clones only and misses some. The repertoire has roughly 90,000 clones, around 77% of them found once; the top ten carry about 7.3%. Sequencing was done on a sample of PBMCs. Every receptor here comes from a man aged 30 to 45 in good health and CMV-seronegative.

This sequence joins TRBV7-9 and TRBJ1-3; TRBD1 is a possible D gene (5 bases). This CDR3 region has 15 residues. Germline CDR1 and CDR2: SEHNR and FQNEAQ (reference sequence). The ends were cut back, 6 bases at V and 0 bases at J, with 12 bases in the middle. The CDR3 sequence: CASSQKQASGNTIYF. The CDR3, as DNA: TGTGCCAGCAGTCAAAAACAGGCCTCTGGAAACACCATATATTTT.

The chain carries TRBV7-2 and TRBJ1-2; D is possibly TRBD1 (6 bases). The CDR3 runs 14 residues. CDR1 SGHTA and CDR2 FQGNSA come from the germline V gene. V shed 7 bases and J shed 4 bases, with 16 bases lying between them. CDR3 loop: CASIKGGDAYGYTF. Written as DNA, the CDR3 is TGTGCCAGCATCAAGGGGGGGGACGCCTATGGCTACACCTTC.

The chain links TRBV29-1 to TRBJ1-2; 10 bases map to TRBD1. The ends lost 6 bases at V and 6 bases at J; junction bases unmatched: 13. The CDR3 has 15 amino acids. The V gene's germline CDR1 is SQVTM and CDR2 ANQGSEA. The CDR3 reads CSVWGRQGAINGYTF. The DNA for the CDR3 is TGCAGCGTGTGGGGCCGACAGGGGGCGATAAATGGCTACACCTTC.

The gene calls are TRBV11-3 and TRBJ1-1, with 9 bases matching TRBD1. The CDR3 is 12 amino acids. J gave up 9 bases and V 5 bases, and 4 bases lay outside the gene matches. Germline-derived CDR1 and CDR2 are SGHNT and YENEEA. This CDR3 reads CASSPGQGQAFF. Here the CDR3 DNA reads TGTGCCAGCAGCCCCGGACAGGGGCAAGCTTTCTTT.

This chain uses TRBV30 with TRBJ2-3; D is undetermined. The CDR3 loop spans 10 amino acids. V lost 7 bases to trimming and J lost 3 bases, with 5 bases between them. CDR1 and CDR2 from the germline V gene are GTSNPN and SVGIG (reference sequence). CDR3 sequence reads: CASCTDTQYF. The CDR3 DNA reads TGTGCCTCCTGTACAGATACGCAGTATTTT.

The chain combines TRBV7-2 with TRBJ2-2, with D uncertain. V was clipped by 5 bases and J by 5 bases, with 3 bases between them. This CDR3 spans 11 amino acids. CDR1 and CDR2 (germline): SGHTA, FQGNSA. CDR3 nucleotide sequence: TGTGCCAGCAGCACAACCGGGGAGCTGTTTTTT. Its translation: CASSTTGELFF.

The CDR3 DNA is TGTGCCAGCAGCTTGGATCTACAGGGGGCGCGTGGCTACACCTTC. The encoded protein is CASSLDLQGARGYTF. The V call is TRBV5-4, the J call TRBJ1-2; the match to TRBD1 covers 9 bases. CDR1 and CDR2 (germline): SGHNT, YYREEE (reference sequence). The CDR3 sequence is 15 residues long. J lost 7 bases, V lost 0 bases, and 7 bases had no gene match.

A few counts support this clone. The chain links TRBV10-3 to TRBJ1-2; D may be TRBD1 (5 bases). V was shortened by 6 bases and J by 4 bases, with 12 bases between the two germline ends. Germline assignment: CDR1 ENHRY and CDR2 SYGVKD. The CDR3 spans 13 residues. The CDR3 is CAISDDQGYGYTF. CDR3 bases: TGTGCCATCAGCGACGATCAGGGCTATGGCTACACCTTC.

The V and J genes are TRBV28 and TRBJ2-5; 8 bases map to TRBD2. CDR1 and CDR2 (germline): MDHEN, SYDVKM. This CDR3 is built from 14 residues. The V and J ends lost 8 bases and 3 bases, in that order; junction bases with no gene match: 8. The CDR3 DNA reads as TGTGCCAGCGCCAACGGGGGGGGCGAAGAGACCCAGTACTTC. It encodes CASANGGGEETQYF.

This clone turned up a few times. The chain carries TRBV5-4 and TRBJ2-7; 8 positions agree with TRBD2. The CDR3 loop spans 15 amino acids. CDR1 is SGHNT and CDR2 is YYREEE in the germline V gene (reference sequence). V lost 2 bases to trimming and J lost 5 bases; unmatched junction nucleotides: 9. CDR3 protein: CASSLKRELGDEQYF. In DNA form, the CDR3 reads TGTGCCAGCAGCTTAAAGCGGGAGTTGGGCGACGAGCAGTACTTC.

V gene TRBV30 combines with J gene TRBJ2-7, with D tentatively TRBD1 (6 bases). The V end lost 8 bases, the J end lost 4 bases, and 12 bases lay between the germline ends. Germline V CDR1 and CDR2: GTSNPN, SVGIG (reference sequence). The CDR3 loop spans 11 amino acids. The CDR3 is CATQGFYEQYF. The CDR3 nucleotides are TGTGCCACCCAGGGGTTTTACGAGCAGTACTTC.

This chain uses TRBV15 with TRBJ1-2; 7 bases line up with TRBD1. V lost 3 bases, J lost 10 bases, and 8 bases stayed unmatched. This CDR3 has 13 amino acids. The V gene's germline CDR1 is LNHNV and CDR2 YYDKDF (reference sequence). The CDR3 DNA sequence: TGTGCCACCAGCAGCGGGACAGCAAGGACCTACACCTTC. Its protein product is CATSSGTARTYTF.

The gene calls are TRBV6-6 and TRBJ2-3, with 11 bases matching TRBD2. The CDR3 spans 16 residues. Trimming took 4 bases from V and 5 from J; bases not matched to a gene: 8. Per germline, CDR1 MNHNY and CDR2 SVGAGI (reference sequence). CDR3 bases: TGTGCCAGCAGTTGGGTACTAGCGGGGGTTGTAGATACGCAGTATTTT. This translates into CASSWVLAGVVDTQYF.

This chain joins TRBV7-8 and TRBJ2-5, with a tentative D call TRBD1 (6 bases). The DNA end lines up better with TRBJ2-7; the J call may be wrong. CDR3 length equals 13 residues. The germline V gene has CDR1 SGHVS and CDR2 FQNEAQ. The CDR3 sequence: CASSTGQKDEQYF. CDR3 sequence (DNA): TGTGCCAGCAGCACAGGACAGAAGGACGAGCAGTACTTC.

CDR3 loop: CASSRGGNYEQYF. The CDR3 nucleotides are TGTGCCAGCAGCCGGGGGGGAAACTACGAGCAGTACTTC. The V call is TRBV5-4, the J call TRBJ2-7; 8 nucleotides match TRBD2. CDR1 is SGHNT, CDR2 YYREEE, per germline (reference sequence). J was trimmed by 3 bases and V by 4 bases; bases with no gene match: 3. There are 13 residues in the CDR3.

This chain connects TRBV7-2 to TRBJ1-5; the D is unclear. Germline V gene data show CDR1 as SGHTA and CDR2 as FQGNSA. V was pared by 5 bases and J by 2 bases, with 10 bases between. There are 14 residues in the CDR3. CDR3 amino acids: CASSPRSGNQPQHF. The CDR3 DNA is TGTGCCAGCAGCCCCCGGTCTGGCAATCAGCCCCAGCATTTT.